Following are 8 T cell receptor beta chains from one sample sequenced in a study of blood T cell repertoires in COVID-19. Some clones are missing from TCRdb's copy, which holds only in-frame ones; the method was immunoSEQ multiplex PCR. The sample holds around 300,000 clones, 80% to 90% seen once. The source material was peripheral blood. The receptors shown here come from a woman in her 30s with active or convalescent COVID-19.

V is TRBV30 and J is TRBJ2-2, with 11 positions matching TRBD2. The CDR3 has 16 residues. Trimming cost V 7 bases and J 1 base; bases outside gene matches: 8. The germline V gene has CDR1 GTSNPN and CDR2 SVGIG (reference sequence). CDR3 nucleotides: TGTGCCTTAAGGGGGACTAGCGGATTGAACACCGGGGAGCTGTTTTTT. This codes for CALRGTSGLNTGELFF.

This chain connects TRBV5-4 to TRBJ1-1; 9 nucleotides align to TRBD1. The trim removed 2 bases at V and 0 bases at J, leaving 11 bases unmatched. The V gene's germline CDR1 is SGHNT and CDR2 YYREEE (reference sequence). The CDR3 runs 18 residues. CDR3 amino acids: CASSFPRDRERLNTEAFF. CDR3 sequence (DNA): TGTGCCAGCAGCTTCCCCCGGGACAGGGAGCGGCTGAACACTGAAGCTTTCTTT.

The CDR3 region has the DNA TGTGCCAGCAGTACTTCCCTATACGAGCAGTACTTC. Its translation is CASSTSLYEQYF. This chain links TRBV6-5 with TRBJ2-7, with D uncertain. This CDR3 has 12 residues. Germline V gives CDR1 MNHEY, CDR2 SVGAGI. The V end was cut by 5 bases, the J end by 4 bases, with 9 bases between.

This chain links TRBV10-3 with TRBJ2-7, with D possibly matching TRBD2 (5 bases). Trimming removed 6 bases at V and 3 bases at J, with 15 bases between. CDR3 size: 14 residues. Per the germline V gene, CDR1 is ENHRY and CDR2 is SYGVKD. The CDR3 spells CAISANDGLYEQYF. The CDR3 DNA sequence: TGTGCCATCAGCGCTAACGACGGACTCTACGAGCAGTACTTC.

The V gene is TRBV15, the J gene TRBJ1-2; TRBD1 might be the D (6 bases). V was trimmed by 0 bases and J by 1 base, leaving 9 bases between them. Germline V lookup: CDR1 LNHNV, CDR2 YYDKDF (reference sequence). The CDR3 runs to 15 residues. The DNA of the CDR3 is TGTGCCACCAGCAGAGAGCCAGGGGATAACTATGGCTACACCTTC. Protein: CATSREPGDNYGYTF.

This chain uses TRBV7-2 with TRBJ1-3; D gene unclear. This CDR3 is built from 15 residues. V lost 2 bases, J lost 0 bases, and 8 bases lay in between. The germline V gene encodes CDR1 SGHTA and CDR2 FQGNSA. CDR3 nucleotide sequence: TGTGCCAGCAGCTTAACGGTCTTCTCTGGAAACACCATATATTTT. Its translation: CASSLTVFSGNTIYF.

The CDR3 bases are TGTGCCAGCGCGGGTCAGGGGTCTGGAAACACCATATATTTT. This gives the protein CASAGQGSGNTIYF. The chain joins TRBV3-1 (or the pseudogene TRBV3-2) to TRBJ1-3, with TRBD1 as a possible D gene (6 bases). The V and J ends lost 8 bases and 1 base respectively, with 12 bases between them. Germline values: CDR1 LGHDT, CDR2 YNNKEL (reference sequence). CDR3 length: 14 residues.

This sequence joins TRBV2 and TRBJ1-2; a weak D match, TRBD1 (6 bases). The CDR3 covers 15 residues. Per germline, CDR1 SNHLY and CDR2 FYNNEI. V lost 6 bases, J lost 1 base, and 15 bases lay in between. This chain's CDR3 is CASSGGQGRNYGYTF. As DNA, the CDR3 is TGTGCCAGCAGCGGGGGGCAGGGGCGTAACTATGGCTACACCTTC. The full variable domain, completed using reference TRBV2 and TRBJ1-2, is EPEVTQTPSHQVTQMGQEVILRCVPISNHLYFYWYRQILGQKVEFLVSFYNNEISEKSEIFDDQFSVERPDGSNFTLKIRSTKLEDSAMYFCASSGGQGRNYGYTFGSGTRLTVV.